This T cell receptor (beta chain) stems from a study of blood T cells in healthy people across ages. About the research overall: About one barcoded beta molecule per two T cells was the capture yield of template switching.

There are 17 residues in the CDR3. After removal of 4 bases from V and 8 bases from J, the junction contained 14 bases not matched to a gene. The germline V gene has CDR1 LGHDT and CDR2 YNNKEL (reference sequence). Study-level points and caveats: It was held that the diversity estimates obtained from one million T cells were underestimates.

Every sample had a minimum of 6 million PBMCs isolated. Extraction of total RNA produced a minimum of 5.5 micrograms from each sample. The second PCR ran roughly 7 to 12 cycles with a sample-barcoded 5' primer and J-beta primers. TCRdb called the 5' RACE reads again in MiXCR, with one record for every CDR3 protein. The sample lists 1.8 million or so distinct CDR3 sequences; about two fifths were seen once. This clonotype came up a few times. Its antigen is not known. The receptor comes from a human donor in good health. The chain uses TRBV3-1 and TRBJ2-1; 10 bases line up with TRBD1. What was sequenced was blood. The CDR3 is CASSPGTGALSRDEQFF. The CDR3 region has the DNA TGTGCCAGCAGCCCCGGGACAGGGGCACTATCTCGGGATGAGCAGTTCTTC.